The TCR beta chain under discussion was sequenced for a study of CXCR3-negative and CXCR3-positive naive CD8 T cells. Findings and caveats of the study: The naive subsets expressed comparable surface CD5, and the authors inferred TCR strength from TRB CDR3 properties. Greater hydrophobicity was found in TRB CDR3s of CXCR3-positive naive cells than of CXCR3-negative naive cells. Both naive subsets, CXCR3-negative and CXCR3-positive, displayed similar TRBV-TRBJ usage, unlike memory cells.

UMI-labeled 5' RACE yielded the TRB cDNA libraries. TCRdb re-called the 5' RACE reads, yielding one record per CDR3 amino acid sequence without DNA. The listing records around 3,500 distinct CDR3 sequences. This clonotype is medium-sized by frequency. The antigen is not known. The germline gives CDR1 SEHNR, CDR2 FQNEAQ (reference sequence). This CDR3 has 18 residues. Sequencing was performed on naive CXCR3- CD8+ T cells from blood. The subset is: CD45RO-CCR7+CD27+CD95- naive CD8+ T cells lacking CXCR3 (TNR3-). The V gene is TRBV7-9, the J gene TRBJ2-3; lacking DNA, the TRBD2 call made by TCRdb goes unchecked. The source of this sequence is a human donor in good health. Some clones in this sample may be carry-over from other donors' samples. CDR3 loop: CASSFRTSGREFTDTQYF.